This T cell receptor beta chain was observed in a study of blood T cells in healthy people across ages. Overall study: Template switching captured about one barcoded beta molecule per two T cells.

The amount of total RNA extracted per sample was at least 6 micrograms. A J-beta primer mix and a sample-barcoded 5' primer were used in a second PCR of roughly 6 to 12 cycles. TCRdb redid the calling of the 5' RACE reads with MiXCR, one entry per CDR3 protein. Here the sample spans roughly 1.5 million distinct CDR3 sequences, less than 45% being singletons. Study outcomes and limitations: CMV infection status of these donors was not known. In older individuals, TCR beta diversity per million T cells was lower, falling roughly linearly with age.

With regard to this clonotype: Its antigen is unidentified.

The receptor's source is a young woman in good health. The specimen was blood.

The CDR3 loop reads CASSQISNEQYF. CDR3 in DNA: TGTGCCAGCAGCCAAATAAGCAATGAGCAGTACTTC. The rearrangement joins TRBV7-2 to TRBJ2-7; D gene uncertain. This CDR3 spans 12 amino acids. V lost 5 bases to trimming and J lost 7 bases, with 12 bases between them. The V gene's germline CDR1 is SGHTA and CDR2 FQGNSA. The whole variable domain, filled in from reference TRBV7-2 and TRBJ2-7, reads GAGVSQSPSNKVTEKGKDVELRCDPISGHTALYWYRQSLGQGLEFLIYFQGNSAPDKSGLPSDRFSAERTGGSVSTLTIQRTQQEDSAVYLCASSQISNEQYFGPGTRLTVT.